This T cell receptor beta chain was recorded in a study of shared clonotypes between healthy human individuals. Sequencing was performed with immunoSEQ multiplex PCR; in TCRdb, only in-frame clones are kept and a portion is missing. Here the sample spans just over 2,000,000 clones, roughly 96% being singletons. This CDR3 contains 14 residues. Trimming took 4 bases from V and 7 from J, leaving 14 bases between them. Germline V gives CDR1 SGHVS, CDR2 FQNEAQ. The chain combines TRBV7-8 with TRBJ2-1; maybe TRBD1 (5 bases). The source of this sequence is a man between 18 and 29 years old in good health. Sequenced: naive CD4+ T cells sorted from blood. Subset meaning: CD45RA+ positively selected. Here the CDR3 DNA reads TGTGCCAGCAGCTGGGGCCAGCAAGGAAATGAGCAGTTCTTC. This encodes CASSWGQQGNEQFF. The entire variable domain, with the rest obtained from reference TRBV7-8 and TRBJ2-1, is as follows: GAGVSQSPRYKVAKRGQDVALRCDPISGHVSLFWYQQALGQGPEFLTYFQNEAQLDKSGLPSDRFFAERPEGSVSTLKIQRTQQEDSAVYLCASSWGQQGNEQFFGPGTRLTVL.